This T cell receptor beta chain was sequenced for a study of OX40 agonist ivuxolimab in advanced cancers. Trimming at V came to 0 bases and at J to 4 bases, leaving 5 bases not matched to a gene. This CDR3 region has 15 residues. The germline gives CDR1 MNHEY, CDR2 SVGAGI. Sequencing was performed with immunoSEQ multiplex PCR; in TCRdb, only in-frame clones are kept and a portion is missing. This sample has around 110,000 clones; around 93% occur once, and the top ten carry more than 0.15%. No patient had autoimmune disease or received systemic immunosuppression. The clonotype originates from an adult with an advanced solid tumor such as melanoma, head and neck, liver or kidney cancer. The rearrangement uses TRBV6-5 and TRBJ1-2; 7 bases are shared with TRBD1. The sample was CD4+ or CD8+ T cells sorted from blood, taken in a trial of the OX40 agonist ivuxolimab. For the CDR3, the DNA is TGTGCCAGCAGTTACTCGCGCGGGACAGCCTATGGCTACACCTTC. This encodes CASSYSRGTAYGYTF.